This paragraph covers one TCR beta chain sequence. As for time point: cycle 4 day 1 (C4D1), after more than five weeks of nivolumab. Every one of the patients relapsed after autologous stem cell transplantation (brentuximab vedotin exposure was variable). Here immunoSEQ multiplex PCR was the method, and the copy in TCRdb shows in-frame clones only, minus some. This table holds about 90,000 clones, approximately 90% found once. This entry belongs to a study of PD-1 blockade in classical Hodgkin lymphoma. Germline V lookup: CDR1 DFQATT, CDR2 SNEGSKA (reference sequence). The CDR3 length is 11 residues. The specimen comprised peripheral blood mononuclear cells (PBMCs), sampled before the fourth cycle of nivolumab. This TCR was sampled from a human donor with classical Hodgkin lymphoma. The chain is built from TRBV20-1 and TRBJ1-5; D gene uncertain. CDR3 DNA: TGCAGCGCCCGACCGGGTGGGGCCCAGCATTTT. Translation: CSARPGGAQHF.